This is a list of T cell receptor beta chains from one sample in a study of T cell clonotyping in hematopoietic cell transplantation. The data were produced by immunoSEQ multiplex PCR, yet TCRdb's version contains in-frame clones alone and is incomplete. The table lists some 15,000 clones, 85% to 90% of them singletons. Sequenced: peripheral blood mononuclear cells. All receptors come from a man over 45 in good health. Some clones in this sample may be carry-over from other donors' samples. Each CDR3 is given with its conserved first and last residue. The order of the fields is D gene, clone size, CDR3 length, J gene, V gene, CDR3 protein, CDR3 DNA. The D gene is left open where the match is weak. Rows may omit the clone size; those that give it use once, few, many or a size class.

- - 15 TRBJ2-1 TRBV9 CASSVGLSGVNEQFF TGTGCCAGCAGTGTAGGACTATCTGGGGTCAATGAGCAGTTCTTC
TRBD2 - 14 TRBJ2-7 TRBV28 CASSRLAGSGEQYF TGTGCCAGCAGTAGACTAGCGGGGTCGGGCGAGCAGTACTTC
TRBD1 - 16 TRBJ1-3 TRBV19 CASSFRTGAYGNTIYF TGTGCCAGTAGTTTCCGGACAGGGGCGTATGGAAACACCATATATTTT
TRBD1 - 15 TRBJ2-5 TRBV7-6 CASSNRDRGVETQYF TGTGCCAGCAGCAACCGGGACAGGGGTGTGGAGACCCAGTACTTC
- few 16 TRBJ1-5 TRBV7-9 CASSSTRQGDGQPQHF TGTGCCAGCAGCTCAACCCGGCAGGGAGACGGTCAGCCCCAGCATTTT
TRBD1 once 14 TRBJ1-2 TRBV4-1 CASSQNRGEYGYTF TGCGCCAGCAGCCAAAACAGGGGGGAATATGGCTACACCTTC
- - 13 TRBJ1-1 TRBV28 CASSYILDTEAFF TGTGCCAGCAGTTATATATTGGACACTGAAGCTTTCTTT
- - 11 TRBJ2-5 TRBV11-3 CASAGPETQYF TGTGCCTCAGCCGGGCCAGAGACCCAGTACTTC
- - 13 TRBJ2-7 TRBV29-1 CSVAGGAPYEQYF TGCAGCGTTGCAGGGGGGGCCCCCTACGAGCAGTACTTC
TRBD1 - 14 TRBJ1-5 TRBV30 CAWAPGQVGQPQHF TGTGCCTGGGCACCGGGACAGGTGGGTCAGCCCCAGCATTTT
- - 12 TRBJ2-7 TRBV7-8 CASSSASYEQYF TGTGCCAGCAGCTCTGCCTCCTACGAGCAGTACTTC
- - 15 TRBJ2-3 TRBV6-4 CASSDSRGGTDTQYF TGTGCCAGCAGTGACTCGAGAGGGGGCACAGATACGCAGTATTTT
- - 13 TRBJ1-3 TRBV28 CASTRGSGNTIYF TGTGCCAGCACTAGGGGGTCGGGAAACACCATATATTTT
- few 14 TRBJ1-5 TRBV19 CASSRRGEEQPQHF TGTGCCAGTAGTAGACGGGGCGAGGAGCAGCCCCAGCATTTT
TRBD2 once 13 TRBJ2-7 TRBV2 CASSASGPYEQYF TGTGCCAGCAGTGCTAGCGGCCCCTACGAGCAGTACTTC
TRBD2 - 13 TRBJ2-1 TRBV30 CAWKASGGNEQFF TGTGCCTGGAAGGCTAGCGGGGGGAATGAGCAGTTCTTC
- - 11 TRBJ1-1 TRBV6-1 CASRRNTEAFF TGTGCCAGCCGGCGGAACACTGAAGCTTTCTTT
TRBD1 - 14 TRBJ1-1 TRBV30 CAWELGQGNTEAFF TGTGCCTGGGAGCTAGGACAGGGGAACACTGAAGCTTTCTTT
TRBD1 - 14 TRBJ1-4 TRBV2 CASRTGQLNEKLFF TGTGCCAGCAGAACGGGACAGCTTAATGAAAAACTGTTTTTT
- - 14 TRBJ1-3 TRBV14 CASSPRHSGNTIYF TGTGCCAGCAGCCCTCGGCACTCTGGAAACACCATATATTTT
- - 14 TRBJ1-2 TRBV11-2 CASSSFGANYGYTF TGTGCCAGCAGCTCTTTCGGGGCTAACTATGGCTACACCTTC
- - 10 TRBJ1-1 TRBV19 CASGPTEAFF TGTGCCAGTGGACCCACTGAAGCTTTCTTT
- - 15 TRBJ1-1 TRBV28 CASNLPQVMNTEAFF TGTGCCAGCAACCTCCCCCAGGTAATGAACACTGAAGCTTTCTTT
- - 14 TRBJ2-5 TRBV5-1 CASSLSRTGETQYF TGCGCCAGCAGCTTGAGCAGGACGGGCGAGACCCAGTACTTC
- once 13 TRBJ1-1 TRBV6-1 CASSAPGSGEAFF TGTGCCAGCAGTGCTCCAGGGTCCGGCGAAGCTTTCTTT
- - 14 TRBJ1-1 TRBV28 CASSHRGGWGEAFF TGTGCCAGCAGTCACCGAGGCGGTTGGGGTGAAGCTTTCTTT
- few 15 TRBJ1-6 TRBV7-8 CASSLVTPDNSPLHF TGTGCCAGCAGCCTGGTGACACCTGATAATTCACCCCTCCACTTT
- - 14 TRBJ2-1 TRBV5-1 CASSSSRSYNEQFF TGCGCCAGCAGTTCGTCCCGATCCTACAATGAGCAGTTCTTC
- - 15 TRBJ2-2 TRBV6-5 CASSYSGTLTGELFF TGTGCCAGCAGTTACTCCGGGACTCTCACCGGGGAGCTGTTTTTT
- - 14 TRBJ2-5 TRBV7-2 CASSGNGRGETQYF TGTGCCAGCAGCGGAAATGGAAGGGGGGAGACCCAGTACTTC
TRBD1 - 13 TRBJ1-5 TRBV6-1 CASSESWDRDQHF TGTGCCAGCAGTGAATCTTGGGACAGGGACCAGCATTTT